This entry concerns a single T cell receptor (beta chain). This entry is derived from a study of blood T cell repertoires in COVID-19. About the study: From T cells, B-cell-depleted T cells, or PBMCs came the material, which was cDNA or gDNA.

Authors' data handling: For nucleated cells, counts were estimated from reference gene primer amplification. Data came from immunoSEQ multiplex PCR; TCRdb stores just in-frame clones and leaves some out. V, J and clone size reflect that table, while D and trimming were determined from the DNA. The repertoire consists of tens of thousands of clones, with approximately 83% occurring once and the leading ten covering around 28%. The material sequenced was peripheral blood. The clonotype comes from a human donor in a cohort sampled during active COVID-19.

The CDR3 sequence is CASSGDDRGANYGYTF. The CDR3 DNA reads TGTGCCAGCTCGGGAGATGACAGGGGCGCTAACTATGGCTACACCTTC. The V gene is TRBV18, the J gene TRBJ1-2, with 8 bases matching TRBD1. V lost 6 bases, J lost 0 bases, and 9 bases stayed unmatched. The CDR3 sequence is 16 residues long. Germline V CDR1 and CDR2: KGHSH, LQKENI. The full variable domain, completed using reference TRBV18 and TRBJ1-2, is NAGVMQNPRHLVRRRGQEARLRCSPMKGHSHVYWYRQLPEEGLKFMVYLQKENIIDESGMPKERFSAEFPKEGPSILRIQQVVRGDSAAYFCASSGDDRGANYGYTFGSGTRLTVV.